A single sample is the source of the 21 T cell receptor beta chains below, sequenced in a study of T cell clonality in common variable immunodeficiency. Overall study findings and caveats: In common variable immunodeficiency, TCR beta chains reportedly carried fewer deletions and N-nucleotide insertions.

What these receptors recognize is not known. Sequencing was performed with immunoSEQ multiplex PCR; in TCRdb, only in-frame clones are kept and a portion is missing. This sample comprises around 13,000 clones, none seen once only. Sequenced material: peripheral blood mononuclear cells. All receptors derive from a human donor with common variable immunodeficiency.

About this clone itself: Sequencing ends 3 residues short of the CDR3 end; the germline J gene provides the rest. The chain recombines TRBV18 with TRBJ1-1, with D tentatively TRBD1 (5 bases). The CDR3 covers 15 residues. The V gene lost 3 bases and the J gene lost 1 base, with 12 bases spanning the gap. The V gene's germline CDR1 is KGHSH and CDR2 LQKENI. The DNA read from the CDR3 is TGTGCCAGCTCACCCACGACAGATCCGAACACTGAA. It encodes CASSPTTDPNTE. The entire CDR3 reads CASSPTTDPNTEAFF. The full variable domain, completed using reference TRBV18 and TRBJ1-1, is NAGVMQNPRHLVRRRGQEARLRCSPMKGHSHVYWYRQLPEEGLKFMVYLQKENIIDESGMPKERFSAEFPKEGPSILRIQQVVRGDSAAYFCASSPTTDPNTEAFFGQGTRLTVV.

This clone was observed a handful of times. The read gets to within 3 residues of the CDR3 end, and the germline J gene fills in the rest. J is TRBJ2-7 and V is TRBV18; 9 bases match TRBD2. Germline assignment: CDR1 KGHSH and CDR2 LQKENI. V lost 8 bases to trimming and J lost 4 bases; unmatched junction nucleotides: 12. CDR3 length: 15 amino acids. This CDR3 reads CASTPGAGGKYEQYF. Partial CDR3 DNA: TGTGCCAGCACCCCTGGAGCGGGGGGTAAGTACGAG.

This clone turned up a few times. The CDR3 extends 3 residues past the end of the read, so its final part is completed from the germline J gene. The chain uses TRBV30 and TRBJ1-1; 7 nucleotides match TRBD1. CDR1 is GTSNPN and CDR2 is SVGIG in the germline V gene (reference sequence). The CDR3 sequence is 14 residues long. The CDR3 DNA, read in part, is TGTGCCTGGAGTGGACAGGGAATCTCTACAGAA. This codes for CAWSGQGISTE. The whole CDR3 protein reads CAWSGQGISTEAFF.

In regard to this clone: Mismatch with germline at one junction end may stem from a read error. The read falls 3 residues short of the CDR3 end, and the missing part is taken from the germline J gene. The rearrangement links TRBV7-9 to TRBJ2-3, with TRBD1 matching over 7 bases. In germline, CDR1 is SEHNR, CDR2 FQNEAQ (reference sequence). CDR3 length: 14 amino acids. The part of the CDR3 DNA that was read is TGTGCCAGCAGTTTAGACAGGGGCACAGATACG. Residues: CASSLDRGTDT. The entire CDR3 is CASSLDRGTDTQYF. Variable domain in full (rest from reference TRBV7-9 and TRBJ2-3): DTGVSQNPRHKITKRGQNVTFRCDPISEHNRLYWYRQTLGQGPEFLTYFQNEAQLEKSRLLSDRFSAERPKGSFSTLEIQRTEQGDSAMYLCASSLDRGTDTQYFGPGTRLTVL.

This clone was recorded a few times. Read sequence stops 3 residues before the CDR3 end, and the germline J gene provides the missing end. The V call is TRBV18, the J call TRBJ2-7; 11 bases agree with TRBD1. CDR1 and CDR2 from the germline V gene are KGHSH and LQKENI. The CDR3 extends over 15 amino acids. J gave up 5 bases and V 0 bases, and 3 bases lay outside the gene matches. This CDR3 is CASSPPRGQGDEQYF. CDR3 bases read: TGTGCCAGCTCACCACCGCGGGGACAGGGGGACGAG.

As to this clone: The read stops 3 residues short of the end of the CDR3; the missing end is completed from the germline J gene. This sequence joins TRBV2 and TRBJ1-5; 8 nucleotides line up with TRBD1. With V trimmed by 4 bases and J by 7 bases, 9 bases remained unmatched. The CDR3 runs to 15 residues. Germline lookup yields CDR1 SNHLY and CDR2 FYNNEI. The CDR3 spells CASSAQGQGGQPQHF. CDR3 DNA (partial): TGTGCCAGCAGTGCCCAAGGACAGGGAGGGCAGCCC.

Incomplete CDR3 DNA: TGTGCCAGCAGTTACTCGAAGCGGGGGCGTAGGACTGAA. It specifies CASSYSKRGRRTE. The full-length CDR3 reads as CASSYSKRGRRTEAFF. The rearrangement uses TRBV6-2 or TRBV6-3 and TRBJ1-1, with D possibly being TRBD1 (6 bases). The read stops 3 residues short of the end of the CDR3; the missing end is completed from the germline J gene. Germline V gene data show CDR1 as MNHEY and CDR2 as SVGEGT. The CDR3 has 16 amino acids. Trimming stripped 0 bases from V and 5 bases from J, with 16 bases between.

On this clone itself: Sequencing ends 3 residues short of the CDR3 end; the germline J gene provides the rest. This chain joins TRBV5-6 and TRBJ1-5; D might be TRBD1 (6 bases). V was clipped by 0 bases and J by 2 bases, with 6 bases between them. Per germline, CDR1 SGHDT and CDR2 YYEEEE. The CDR3 covers 14 residues. The CDR3 loop reads CASSLDRGNQPQHF. The sequenced part of the CDR3 DNA is TGTGCCAGCAGCTTGGACAGGGGCAATCAGCCC.

About this clone: The sequence runs out 3 residues before the end of the CDR3; the remainder is reconstructed from the germline J gene. This chain connects TRBV7-9 to TRBJ2-7; 9 bases match TRBD2. Germline CDR1 reads SEHNR; CDR2 reads FQNEAQ (reference sequence). The ends lost 5 bases at V and 5 bases at J; junction bases unmatched: 4. The CDR3 is made up of 13 amino acids. Incomplete CDR3 DNA: TGTGCCAGCAGCCCTAGCGGGGATCACGAG. Residues: CASSPSGDHE. In full, the CDR3 reads CASSPSGDHEQYF. Combining the CDR3 with reference TRBV7-9 and TRBJ2-7 gives the whole variable domain DTGVSQNPRHKITKRGQNVTFRCDPISEHNRLYWYRQTLGQGPEFLTYFQNEAQLEKSRLLSDRFSAERPKGSFSTLEIQRTEQGDSAMYLCASSPSGDHEQYFGPGTRLTVT.

This clone has more than one count but fewer than ten. The CDR3 end is not reached by the read, which stops 3 residues before it; the germline J gene fills it in. V usage is TRBV6-2 or TRBV6-3 and J usage is TRBJ2-1, with a possible D match to TRBD1 (6 bases). The ends were cut back, 6 bases at V and 0 bases at J, with 12 bases in the middle. Per the germline V gene, CDR1 is MNHEY and CDR2 is SVGEGT. The CDR3 runs 15 residues. The part of the CDR3 DNA that was read is TGTGCCAGCAGCAAAACAGGGAGCTCCTACAATGAG. Translation gives CASSKTGSSYNE. The complete CDR3 reads CASSKTGSSYNEQFF.

In regard to this clone: The read comes to an end 3 residues before the CDR3 does, leaving the germline J gene to fill in the end. The chain couples TRBV2 to TRBJ2-7; TRBD1 agrees at 7 bases. CDR3 size: 14 residues. Trimming at V came to 6 bases and at J to 0 bases, leaving 5 bases not matched to a gene. The germline CDR1 and CDR2 sequences are SNHLY and FYNNEI. The CDR3 loop is CASRYRDSSYEQYF. The sequenced CDR3 bases are TGTGCCAGCAGATACCGGGACAGCTCCTACGAG. The variable domain in full, with the rest retrieved from reference TRBV2 and TRBJ2-7, is EPEVTQTPSHQVTQMGQEVILRCVPISNHLYFYWYRQILGQKVEFLVSFYNNEISEKSEIFDDQFSVERPDGSNFTLKIRSTKLEDSAMYFCASRYRDSSYEQYFGPGTRLTVT.

As regards this clone: The sequenced fragment ends 3 residues before the CDR3 boundary, so the rest is inferred from the germline J gene. This chain connects TRBV7-9 to TRBJ1-2; 10 nucleotides align to TRBD1. With V trimmed by 1 base and J by 7 bases, 3 bases remained unmatched. CDR1 is SEHNR and CDR2 is FQNEAQ in the germline V gene (reference sequence). The CDR3 extends over 14 amino acids. The DNA read from the CDR3 is TGTGCCAGCAGCTTAGGACAGGGGGCTACTGGC. This codes for CASSLGQGATG. The entire CDR3 sequence reads CASSLGQGATGYTF. Full variable domain (missing parts from reference TRBV7-9 and TRBJ1-2): DTGVSQNPRHKITKRGQNVTFRCDPISEHNRLYWYRQTLGQGPEFLTYFQNEAQLEKSRLLSDRFSAERPKGSFSTLEIQRTEQGDSAMYLCASSLGQGATGYTFGSGTRLTVV.

A remark on this clone: The CDR3 end falls 3 residues outside the read, so it is completed with the germline J gene. This sequence joins TRBV7-9 and TRBJ1-2; 8 positions match TRBD1. After removal of 5 bases from V and 5 bases from J, the junction contained 10 bases not matched to a gene. The CDR3 spans 15 residues. Germline V gives CDR1 SEHNR, CDR2 FQNEAQ (reference sequence). The CDR3 spells CASSPGTGQLYGYTF. CDR3 DNA (partial): TGTGCCAGCAGCCCCGGGACAGGACAGTTGTATGGC.

This clone was seen only a few times. The CDR3 extends 3 residues past the end of the read, so its final part is completed from the germline J gene. The genes are TRBV5-1 and TRBJ2-3; TRBD2 matches 10 bases. The CDR3 extends over 19 amino acids. J lost 2 bases, V lost 3 bases, and 15 bases had no gene match. Germline lookup yields CDR1 SGHRS and CDR2 YFSETQ. The CDR3 reads CASSSLKRGTSGVTDTQYF. CDR3 DNA (partial): TGCGCCAGCAGCTCGTTAAAGCGGGGAACTAGCGGGGTCACAGATACG. Using reference TRBV5-1 and TRBJ2-3 for the parts outside the CDR3, the full variable domain is KAGVTQTPRYLIKTRGQQVTLSCSPISGHRSVSWYQQTPGQGLQFLFEYFSETQRNKGNFPGRFSGRQFSNSRSEMNVSTLELGDSALYLCASSSLKRGTSGVTDTQYFGPGTRLTVL.

This clone was seen a few times. This CDR3 reads CASSRDSRSYNEQFF. The sequenced CDR3 bases are TGCGCCAGCAGCCGGGACAGTCGTTCCTACAATGAG. The rearrangement joins TRBV5-1 to TRBJ2-1; 7 bases align to TRBD1. The CDR3 goes on 3 residues after the read ends, and that part is filled in from the germline J gene. J was trimmed by 1 base and V by 4 bases; bases with no gene match: 5. CDR1 is SGHRS, CDR2 YFSETQ, per germline. This CDR3 is 15 amino acids long. The full variable domain, completed using reference TRBV5-1 and TRBJ2-1, is KAGVTQTPRYLIKTRGQQVTLSCSPISGHRSVSWYQQTPGQGLQFLFEYFSETQRNKGNFPGRFSGRQFSNSRSEMNVSTLELGDSALYLCASSRDSRSYNEQFFGPGTRLTVL.

Worth noting for this clone: Sequencing ends 3 residues short of the CDR3 end; the germline J gene provides the rest. The V and J genes are TRBV7-9 and TRBJ1-2; 7 bases fit TRBD1. In germline, CDR1 is SEHNR, CDR2 FQNEAQ (reference sequence). The CDR3 runs to 14 residues. The CDR3 protein is CASSPRVTGPGYTF. The DNA read from the CDR3 is TGTGCCAGCAGCCCGCGGGTGACAGGGCCCGGC.

This clone has only a few counts. The CDR3 end is not reached by the read, which stops 3 residues before it; the germline J gene fills it in. This chain links TRBV30 with TRBJ1-5; TRBD1 matches 7 bases. CDR1 GTSNPN and CDR2 SVGIG come from the germline V gene (reference sequence). Trimming removed 2 bases from V and 1 base from J; junction bases left unmatched: 5. The length of the CDR3 is 15 residues. The CDR3 region is CAWSMRQGSNQPQHF. The CDR3 DNA, read in part, is TGTGCCTGGAGTATGAGACAGGGAAGCAATCAGCCC.

This clone was seen a handful of times. The observed sequence ends 3 residues before the CDR3 terminus, with the missing tail filled in from the germline J gene. J is TRBJ2-6 and V is TRBV30; D not resolved. Per germline, CDR1 GTSNPN and CDR2 SVGIG (reference sequence). CDR3 size: 14 residues. V shed 3 bases and J shed 2 bases, with 8 bases lying between them. The sequenced part of the CDR3 DNA is TGTGCCTGGAGCCTGTCCGCTGGGGCCAACGTC. Protein product: CAWSLSAGANV. The complete CDR3 sequence is CAWSLSAGANVLTF.

About this clone: The CDR3 extends 3 residues past the end of the read, so its final part is completed from the germline J gene. V and J are TRBV7-9 and TRBJ2-3; D remains unclear. Trimming cost V 1 base and J 2 bases, with 7 bases left between them. This CDR3 has 14 amino acids. The V gene's germline CDR1 is SEHNR and CDR2 FQNEAQ (reference sequence). The chain's CDR3 is CASSLGAITDTQYF. The CDR3 bases that were read are TGTGCCAGCAGCTTAGGGGCTATCACAGATACG.

Concerning this clone: From the germline J gene comes the end of the CDR3, since the read stops 3 residues before it. The V call is TRBV2, the J call TRBJ2-7; TRBD1 might be the D (6 bases). The CDR3 contains 14 residues. Deletions cut 4 bases from V and 3 bases from J, with 13 bases between. Germline values: CDR1 SNHLY, CDR2 FYNNEI. The CDR3 protein is CASSGMGQYYEQYF. CDR3 DNA, as far as it was read: TGTGCCAGCAGTGGTATGGGACAATACTACGAG.

This clone has more than one count but fewer than ten. Coverage ceases 3 residues before the CDR3 finishes, and the germline J gene fills in the end. This chain links TRBV7-9 with TRBJ1-2; 9 nucleotides agree with TRBD1. The CDR3 consists of 13 residues. The germline V gene encodes CDR1 SEHNR and CDR2 FQNEAQ (reference sequence). The chain's CDR3 is CASSSGQGYGYTF. The CDR3 bases that were read are TGTGCCAGCAGCTCAGGACAGGGGTACGGC.